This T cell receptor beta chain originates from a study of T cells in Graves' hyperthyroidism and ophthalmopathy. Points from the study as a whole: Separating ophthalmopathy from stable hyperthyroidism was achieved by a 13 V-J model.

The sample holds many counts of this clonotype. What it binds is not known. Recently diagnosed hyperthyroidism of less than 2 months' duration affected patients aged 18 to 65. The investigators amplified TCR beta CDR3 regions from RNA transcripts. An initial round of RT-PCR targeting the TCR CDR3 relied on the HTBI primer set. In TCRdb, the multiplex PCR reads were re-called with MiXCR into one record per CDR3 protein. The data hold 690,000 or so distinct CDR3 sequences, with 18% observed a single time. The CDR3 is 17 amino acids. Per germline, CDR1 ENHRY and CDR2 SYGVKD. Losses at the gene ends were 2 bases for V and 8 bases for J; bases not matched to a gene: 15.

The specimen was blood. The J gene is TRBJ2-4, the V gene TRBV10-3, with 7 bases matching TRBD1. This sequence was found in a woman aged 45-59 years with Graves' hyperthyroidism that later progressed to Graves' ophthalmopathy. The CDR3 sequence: CAISERFRTGRWDIQYF. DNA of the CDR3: TGTGCCATCAGTGAGAGATTTAGGACAGGACGATGGGACATTCAGTACTTC.